This is a list of T cell receptor beta chains from one sample in a study of graft-versus-host responses after intestinal transplantation. Their recognized antigens are unknown. Some clones are missing from TCRdb's copy, which holds only in-frame ones; the method was immunoSEQ multiplex PCR. The table shows 80,000 to 95,000 clones, with 93% occurring only once. The specimen comprised unstimulated CD8+ T cells sorted from spleen or lymph node cells, sampled before intestinal transplant. The receptors here all came from a human donor who received an intestinal transplant. Both conserved end residues are part of each CDR3. The order of the fields is D gene, V gene, clone size, J gene, CDR3 protein, CDR3 DNA. A D gene is named only where the DNA matches it firmly. Clone size is shown for a subset of rows, as once, few, many or a class of expanded clone.

.	TRBV27	once	TRBJ1-4	CASSFGGAPNEKLFF	TGTGCCAGCAGTTTCGGGGGGGCTCCTAATGAAAAACTGTTTTTT
.	TRBV10-1	once	TRBJ2-5	CASSETRAWGQETQYF	TGCGCCAGCAGTGAGACCAGGGCCTGGGGCCAAGAGACCCAGTACTTC
.	TRBV2	.	TRBJ1-2	CASSEAAQGTYGYTF	TGTGCCAGCAGTGAAGCCGCTCAGGGCACCTATGGCTACACCTTC
.	TRBV30	.	TRBJ2-3	CAWSAGLLADTQYF	TGTGCCTGGAGTGCCGGACTATTGGCAGATACGCAGTATTTT
TRBD1	TRBV15	.	TRBJ1-5	CATSRAGTGVKVGQPQHF	TGTGCCACCAGCAGGGCCGGGACAGGGGTAAAAGTTGGTCAGCCCCAGCATTTT
TRBD2	TRBV9	.	TRBJ2-7	CASSVGLGLAGYEQYF	TGTGCCAGCAGCGTAGGTTTAGGGCTAGCGGGCTACGAGCAGTACTTC
TRBD1	TRBV18	.	TRBJ1-5	CASSPAVPGGSNQPQHF	TGTGCCAGCTCACCTGCCGTTCCAGGGGGCAGCAATCAGCCCCAGCATTTT
TRBD1	TRBV2	.	TRBJ2-7	CASSVLGTGQSITYEQYF	TGTGCCAGCAGCGTTCTTGGGACAGGTCAATCAATCACCTACGAGCAGTACTTC
TRBD2	TRBV6-9	.	TRBJ2-7	CASSSLWFSGGGYEQYF	TGTGCCAGCAGTTCATTATGGTTTAGCGGGGGGGGGTACGAGCAGTACTTC
.	TRBV20-1	few	TRBJ2-7	CSARGADEQYF	TGCAGTGCTAGGGGGGCCGACGAGCAGTACTTC